This T cell receptor (beta chain) was captured in a study of OX40 agonist ivuxolimab in advanced cancers. Whole-study results and caveats: Partial responders at 0.1-3.0 mg/kg showed near-lowest clonal expansion.

Per the germline V gene, CDR1 is LNHDA and CDR2 is SQIVND (reference sequence). V lost 7 bases to trimming and J lost 6 bases, with 19 bases between them. The CDR3 is 15 residues long. Repertoires were generated with immunoSEQ multiplex PCR, while TCRdb's copy carries only in-frame clones and drops some. This table has about 60,000 clones, almost 90% appearing once. This clone showed up just a few times. What it binds is unknown. The sequence was obtained from an adult with an advanced solid tumor such as melanoma, head and neck, liver or kidney cancer. The chain has TRBV19 and TRBJ1-5, with D tentatively TRBD1 (6 bases). The sample was CD4+ or CD8+ T cells sorted from blood, taken in a trial of the OX40 agonist ivuxolimab. The CDR3 coding sequence is TGTGCCAGTACCCTGGGGGGGGCGCTTGGTCAGCCCCAGCATTTT. It is translated as CASTLGGALGQPQHF.